A selection of T cell receptor beta chains follows, all from one sample in a study of cytotoxic CD8 clonotypes in ibrutinib-treated CLL. The data were produced by immunoSEQ multiplex PCR, yet TCRdb's version contains in-frame clones alone and is incomplete. Altogether roughly 300,000 clones are present, around 76% being singletons, with the ten largest covering roughly 5%. The specimen was PBMCs, collected at disease progression, from a patient treated with ibrutinib. The origin of the receptors is a human donor with chronic lymphocytic leukemia. The CDR3 runs from the conserved cysteine through the conserved F or W. A D gene is named only where the DNA matches it firmly. Clone sizes are given selectively: once, few, many, or a class where the clone is expanded.

. . TRBJ1-4 TRBV7-6 CASSFAGEKLFF TGTGCCAGCAGCTTCGCAGGTGAAAAACTGTTTTTT
. TRBD2 TRBJ2-7 TRBV6-6 CASRDPPGRAYEQYF TGTGCCAGCAGGGACCCTCCTGGGAGGGCCTACGAGCAGTACTTC
. . TRBJ2-3 TRBV10-1 CASSRGIDTQYF TGCGCCAGCAGTCGAGGGATAGATACGCAGTATTTT
. . TRBJ1-2 TRBV11-2 CASSLGRGFTGEGGYTF TGTGCCAGCAGCTTAGGACGGGGGTTTACGGGGGAGGGCGGCTACACCTTC
. . TRBJ2-7 TRBV9 CASSAANPDLAFDYEQYF TGTGCCAGCAGCGCCGCCAATCCGGACCTAGCTTTCGATTACGAGCAGTACTTC
. . TRBJ1-1 TRBV7-6 CASSSAHRWKNTEAFF TGTGCCAGCAGCTCCGCCCACAGGTGGAAGAACACTGAAGCTTTCTTT
. . TRBJ2-5 TRBV5-6 CASSLGGLLQETQYF TGTGCCAGCAGCTTGGGAGGATTGCTCCAAGAGACCCAGTACTTC
. . TRBJ2-1 TRBV9 CASSLKLDSSYNEQFF TGTGCCAGCAGCCTTAAACTAGACAGCTCCTACAATGAGCAGTTCTTC
. . TRBJ1-1 TRBV5-1 CASSGGFDRSGKTEAFF TGCGCCAGCAGCGGTGGGTTCGACAGGAGCGGGAAAACTGAAGCTTTCTTT
. . TRBJ1-1 TRBV4-1 CASSHQTEAFF TGCGCCAGCAGCCATCAAACTGAAGCTTTCTTT
. . TRBJ2-5 TRBV7-2 CALEPRSEETQYF TGTGCCCTGGAACCTAGGAGTGAAGAGACCCAGTACTTC
. TRBD1 TRBJ2-7 TRBV29-1 CSVERDSSYEQYF TGCAGCGTCGAAAGGGACAGCTCCTACGAGCAGTACTTC
few . TRBJ1-5 TRBV6-1 CASSGLGFLEQPQHF TGTGCCAGCAGCGGATTGGGGTTCTTGGAACAGCCCCAGCATTTT
. . TRBJ2-3 TRBV2 CASSRDGPSTDTQYF TGTGCCAGCAGTCGGGACGGTCCTAGCACAGATACGCAGTATTTT
. . TRBJ2-7 TRBV6-6 CASSYRSYEQYF TGTGCCAGCAGTTACCGGTCCTACGAGCAGTACTTC
. TRBD1 TRBJ1-1 TRBV5-1 CASSSGTGINQWLTEAFF TGCGCCAGCAGCTCCGGGACAGGAATAAACCAATGGCTAACTGAAGCTTTCTTT
. . TRBJ2-1 TRBV28 CASSFNEQFF TGTGCCAGCAGTTTCAATGAGCAGTTCTTC
. . TRBJ1-2 TRBV5-1 CASSLVAGSYGYTF TGCGCCAGCAGCTTGGTGGCAGGGAGCTATGGCTACACCTTC
. TRBD1 TRBJ2-7 TRBV19 CASSLGTGTYEQYF TGTGCCAGTAGTTTGGGGACAGGTACCTACGAGCAGTACTTC
. TRBD1 TRBJ1-4 TRBV5-1 CASSLAFGTGNEKLFF TGCGCCAGCAGCTTGGCCTTCGGGACAGGAAATGAAAAACTGTTTTTT
. . TRBJ2-7 TRBV28 CASSLGGARYEQYF TGTGCCAGCAGTTTAGGAGGGGCTCGCTACGAGCAGTACTTC
. . TRBJ2-3 TRBV11-2 CASSPSPAGWGTDTQYF TGTGCCAGCAGCCCTAGCCCTGCAGGGTGGGGGACCGATACGCAGTATTTT
. . TRBJ2-5 TRBV7-9 CASSRTGLQETQYF TGTGCCAGCAGCCGGACGGGCCTTCAAGAGACCCAGTACTTC
. TRBD1 TRBJ1-2 TRBV29-1 CSVPGQGGGYTF TGCAGCGTTCCGGGACAGGGTGGTGGCTACACCTTC
once TRBD1 TRBJ1-3 TRBV23-1 CASSQSGQGSSGNTIYF TGCGCCAGCAGTCAATCGGGACAGGGGAGCTCTGGAAACACCATATATTTT
. . TRBJ1-5 TRBV27 CASSFYSSNQPQHF TGTGCCAGCAGTTTCTACTCCAGCAATCAGCCCCAGCATTTT
. . TRBJ2-2 TRBV5-1 CASSLAPTNTGELFF TGCGCCAGCAGCTTGGCCCCAACGAACACCGGGGAGCTGTTTTTT
. . TRBJ2-7 TRBV19 CAGQYKTYEQYF TGTGCCGGGCAGTACAAAACCTACGAGCAGTACTTC
once . TRBJ1-5 TRBV9 CASSVGMTDQPQHF TGTGCCAGCAGCGTAGGTATGACTGATCAGCCCCAGCATTTT
. TRBD1 TRBJ1-1 TRBV18 CASSRLTGEYTEAFF TGTGCCAGCTCACGGCTGACAGGGGAGTACACTGAAGCTTTCTTT
. TRBD1 TRBJ1-4 TRBV5-1 CASSWGQSEKLFF TGCGCCAGCAGCTGGGGACAGAGTGAAAAACTGTTTTTT
few . TRBJ1-5 TRBV10-3 CAISGGEDQPQHF TGTGCCATCAGTGGCGGTGAGGATCAGCCCCAGCATTTT
. TRBD1 TRBJ1-2 TRBV9 CASSPRTGNYGYTF TGTGCCAGCAGCCCAAGGACAGGGAACTATGGCTACACCTTC
. TRBD2 TRBJ2-7 TRBV19 CASSIRGQREDEQYF TGTGCCAGTAGTATAAGGGGCCAGCGGGAGGACGAGCAGTACTTC
. TRBD1 TRBJ2-1 TRBV7-2 CASSPRQGYRDNEQFF TGTGCCAGCAGCCCTCGACAGGGGTACAGGGACAATGAGCAGTTCTTC
. . TRBJ1-6 TRBV18 CASSPRRDSSPLHF TGTGCCAGCTCACCAAGGAGGGATTCCTCACCCCTCCACTTT
. . TRBJ1-2 TRBV28 CASSLFPSTTYGYTF TGTGCCAGCAGTTTATTCCCATCCACGACCTATGGCTACACCTTC
. . TRBJ1-5 TRBV29-1 CSVEFLPNQPQHF TGCAGCGTTGAATTTCTCCCCAATCAGCCCCAGCATTTT
. . TRBJ1-2 TRBV19 CASSQPGGESYGYTF TGTGCCAGTTCCCAACCAGGAGGCGAAAGCTATGGCTACACCTTC
. . TRBJ2-7 TRBV10-1 CASSEVPQGAGRGYEQYF TGCGCCAGCAGTGAGGTCCCGCAGGGCGCGGGGAGGGGGTACGAGCAGTACTTC
. TRBD1 TRBJ2-5 TRBV5-1 CASSLHPGTAKETQYF TGCGCCAGCAGCTTGCACCCCGGGACAGCAAAAGAGACCCAGTACTTC
. . TRBJ2-1 TRBV19 CASIPGRGSYNEQFF TGTGCCAGTATCCCGGGACGGGGCTCCTACAATGAGCAGTTCTTC
few . TRBJ2-1 TRBV27 CASSLSRVNEQFF TGTGCCAGCAGTTTAAGCAGGGTGAATGAGCAGTTCTTC
. . TRBJ1-6 TRBV5-4 CASSSTENSPLHF TGTGCCAGCAGCTCTACAGAGAATTCACCCCTCCACTTT
. TRBD1 TRBJ2-5 TRBV4-1 CASSQVGHRGSMDQYF TGCGCCAGCAGCCAAGTGGGGCACAGGGGGAGTATGGACCAGTACTTC
. . TRBJ2-7 TRBV11-3 CASSFGGSYEQYF TGTGCCAGCAGCTTTGGTGGGTCCTACGAGCAGTACTTC
few TRBD1 TRBJ2-3 TRBV7-9 CASQGEGRTDTQYF TGTGCCAGCCAGGGGGAAGGGAGAACAGATACGCAGTATTTT
. TRBD1 TRBJ2-4 TRBV10-2 CASSESLLGQGKNIQYF TGCGCCAGCAGTGAGTCACTGCTTGGACAGGGGAAAAACATTCAGTACTTC
few . TRBJ2-6 TRBV5-1 CASSREQAGANVLTF TGCGCCAGCAGCCGGGAACAAGCTGGGGCCAACGTCCTGACTTTC
few . TRBJ2-7 TRBV4-1 CASSQEFGQSYEQYF TGCGCCAGCAGCCAAGAATTTGGACAATCCTACGAGCAGTACTTC
. . TRBJ2-7 TRBV7-8 CASSLRETDTYEQYF TGTGCCAGCAGCTTACGGGAGACAGACACCTACGAGCAGTACTTC
. TRBD2 TRBJ2-1 TRBV10-1 CASSEISGPSYNEQFF TGCGCCAGCAGTGAAATTAGCGGGCCTTCCTACAATGAGCAGTTCTTC
once . TRBJ2-7 TRBV28 CASSPGVGAYEQYF TGTGCCAGCAGTCCCGGAGTGGGCGCCTACGAGCAGTACTTC